These 3 T cell receptor beta chains originate from one sample sequenced in a study of T cell repertoires in cytomegalovirus infection. TCRdb re-derived calls from the reads in MiXCR, one entry per CDR3 protein. Here the sample spans 150,000 to 200,000 distinct CDR3 sequences, roughly a fifth being singletons. Sequencing input: PBMCs. The receptors come from a human donor in good health (CMV status not recorded). Some clones in this sample may be carry-over from other donors' samples.

In its sample, this clonotype was seen many times. The gene calls are TRBV7-2 and TRBJ1-1, with D possibly being TRBD1 (6 bases). The CDR3 length is 15 residues. CDR1 is SGHTA and CDR2 is FQGNSA in the germline V gene. V was cut by 7 bases and J by 1 base, with 16 bases left in between. The CDR3, as DNA: TGTGCCAGCAAGGGGGGGGGAGGAGGGAACACTGAAGCTTTCTTT. Amino acid sequence: CASKGGGGGNTEAFF. Supplemented by reference TRBV7-2 and TRBJ1-1, the full variable domain reads GAGVSQSPSNKVTEKGKDVELRCDPISGHTALYWYRQSLGQGLEFLIYFQGNSAPDKSGLPSDRFSAERTGGSVSTLTIQRTQQEDSAVYLCASKGGGGGNTEAFFGQGTRLTVV.

This clonotype has a handful of counts. V gene TRBV30 combines with J gene TRBJ1-2, with no clear D. The V gene's germline CDR1 is GTSNPN and CDR2 SVGIG (reference sequence). V lost 5 bases and J lost 6, with 10 bases in between. The CDR3 covers 11 residues. DNA for the CDR3: TGTGCCTGGGCCCAGCGGAATGGCTACACCTTC. Protein sequence: CAWAQRNGYTF.

This clonotype showed up many times. The chain uses TRBV7-2 and TRBJ2-5; D is perhaps TRBD1 or TRBD2 (6 bases each). Germline CDR1 is SGHTA and CDR2 is FQGNSA. V was cut by 1 base and J by 5 bases, with 17 bases left in between. The CDR3 runs to 16 residues. The chain's CDR3 is CASSLVAWRRGETQYF. DNA for the CDR3: TGTGCCAGCAGCTTAGTAGCTTGGAGGAGGGGGGAGACCCAGTACTTC.